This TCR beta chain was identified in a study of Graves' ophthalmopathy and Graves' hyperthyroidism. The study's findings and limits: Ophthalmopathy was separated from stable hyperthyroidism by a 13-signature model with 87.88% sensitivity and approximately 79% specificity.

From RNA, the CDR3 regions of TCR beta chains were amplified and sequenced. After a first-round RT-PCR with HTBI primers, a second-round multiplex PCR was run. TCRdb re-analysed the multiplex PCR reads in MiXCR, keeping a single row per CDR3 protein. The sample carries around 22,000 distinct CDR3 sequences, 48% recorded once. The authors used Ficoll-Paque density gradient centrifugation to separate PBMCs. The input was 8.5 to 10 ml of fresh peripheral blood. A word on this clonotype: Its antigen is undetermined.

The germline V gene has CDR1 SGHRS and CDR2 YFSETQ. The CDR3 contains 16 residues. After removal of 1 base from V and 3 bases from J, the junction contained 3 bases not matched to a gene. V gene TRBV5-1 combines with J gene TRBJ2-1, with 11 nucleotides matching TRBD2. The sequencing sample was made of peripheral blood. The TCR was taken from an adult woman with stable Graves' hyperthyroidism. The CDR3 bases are TGCGCCAGCAGCTTGAGACTAGCGGGATTCTACAATGAGCAGTTCTTC. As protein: CASSLRLAGFYNEQFF.